Described below is a single T cell receptor (beta chain) sequence and its context. These data belong to a study of shared clonotypes between healthy human individuals. TCRdb keeps only in-frame clones here, not all; method: immunoSEQ multiplex PCR. The repertoire consists of around 980,000 clones, with around 78% occurring once and the leading ten covering roughly 0.65%. Trimming took 4 bases from V and 2 from J, leaving 10 bases between them. CDR1 is SGHRS, CDR2 YFSETQ, per germline. The CDR3 contains 13 residues. HIV-negative, healthy adults without recent acute infections or vaccinations were the donors.

Sequencing was performed on memory CD4+ T cells from PBMCs. The subset denotes: CD45RA-negative fraction. The chain has TRBV5-1 and TRBJ2-7, with unresolved D. The receptor was isolated from a man aged 18 to 30 in good health. Some clones in this sample may be carry-over from other donors' samples. The chain's CDR3 is CASSPDTPYEQYF. For the CDR3, the DNA is TGCGCCAGCAGCCCAGACACCCCCTACGAGCAGTACTTC. The whole variable domain, filled in from reference TRBV5-1 and TRBJ2-7, reads KAGVTQTPRYLIKTRGQQVTLSCSPISGHRSVSWYQQTPGQGLQFLFEYFSETQRNKGNFPGRFSGRQFSNSRSEMNVSTLELGDSALYLCASSPDTPYEQYFGPGTRLTVT.